The clone carrying this T cell receptor (beta chain) was seen a few times. What it recognizes is unknown. These data are taken from a study of blood T cells in healthy people across ages. Study-wide results and limits: Relative to aged donors, long-lived donors carried more naive CD4+ cells and displayed higher diversity.

The authors ran a second PCR of 7 to 11 cycles using a sample-barcoded 5' primer and a J-beta primer mix. The authors tagged each cDNA molecule using a template-switch adaptor with 12 random nucleotides. TCRdb redid the calling of the 5' RACE reads with MiXCR, one entry per CDR3 protein. This sample yields more than 600,000 distinct CDR3 sequences, of which 20% to 25% are seen a single time; 9% to 9.5% belongs to the top ten. The donors, healthy Caucasians from Russia, were aged 6 to 90. This sample also appeared in a second study, on T cells of mothers and their children. In that study: Similar thymic selection effects on TCR recombination output appear in pairs, both related and unrelated.

The receptor was derived from a boy aged 10-17 years in good health. The sample taken for sequencing was blood.

In nucleotides, the CDR3 is TGTGCCAGCAGCTCTCCCGGACGGACGGCCTCCTACGAGCAGTACTTC. This translates into CASSSPGRTASYEQYF. V and J are TRBV7-6 and TRBJ2-7; D not resolved. V was shortened by 4 bases and J by 0 bases, with 16 bases between the two germline ends. The CDR3 is 16 amino acids. Germline values: CDR1 SGHVS, CDR2 FNYEAQ.